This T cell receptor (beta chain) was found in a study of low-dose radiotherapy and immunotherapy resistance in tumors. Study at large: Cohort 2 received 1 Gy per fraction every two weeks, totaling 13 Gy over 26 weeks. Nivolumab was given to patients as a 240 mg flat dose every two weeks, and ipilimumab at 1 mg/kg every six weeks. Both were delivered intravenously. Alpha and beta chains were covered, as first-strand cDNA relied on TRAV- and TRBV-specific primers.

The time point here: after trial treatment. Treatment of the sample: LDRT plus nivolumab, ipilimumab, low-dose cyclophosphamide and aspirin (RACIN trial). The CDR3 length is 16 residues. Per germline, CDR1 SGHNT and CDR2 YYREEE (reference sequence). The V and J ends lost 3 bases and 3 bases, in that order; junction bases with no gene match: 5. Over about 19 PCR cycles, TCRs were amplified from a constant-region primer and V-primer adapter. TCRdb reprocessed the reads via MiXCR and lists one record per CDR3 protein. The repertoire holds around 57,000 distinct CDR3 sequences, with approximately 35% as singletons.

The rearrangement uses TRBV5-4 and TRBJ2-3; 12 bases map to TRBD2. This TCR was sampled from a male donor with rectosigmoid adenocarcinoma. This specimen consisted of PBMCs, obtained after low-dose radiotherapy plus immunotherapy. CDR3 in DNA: TGTGCCAGCAGCTCCCGAGGACTAGCGGGGACAGATACGCAGTATTTT. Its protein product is CASSSRGLAGTDTQYF.